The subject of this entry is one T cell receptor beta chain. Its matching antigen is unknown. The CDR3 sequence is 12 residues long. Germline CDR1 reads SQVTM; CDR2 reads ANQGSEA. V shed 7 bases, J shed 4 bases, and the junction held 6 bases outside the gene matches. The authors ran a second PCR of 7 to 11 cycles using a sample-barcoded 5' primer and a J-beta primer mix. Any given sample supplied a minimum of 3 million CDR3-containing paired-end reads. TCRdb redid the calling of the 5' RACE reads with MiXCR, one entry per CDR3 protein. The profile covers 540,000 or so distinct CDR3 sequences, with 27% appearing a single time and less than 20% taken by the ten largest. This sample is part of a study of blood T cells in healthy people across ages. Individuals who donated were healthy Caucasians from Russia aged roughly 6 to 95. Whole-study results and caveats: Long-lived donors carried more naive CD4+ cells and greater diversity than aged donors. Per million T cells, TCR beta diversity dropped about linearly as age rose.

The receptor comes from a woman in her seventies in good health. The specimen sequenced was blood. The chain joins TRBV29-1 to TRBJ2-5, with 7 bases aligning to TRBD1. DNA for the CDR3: TGCAGCGGAAAGACAGGGTCAGAGACCCAGTACTTC. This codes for CSGKTGSETQYF.